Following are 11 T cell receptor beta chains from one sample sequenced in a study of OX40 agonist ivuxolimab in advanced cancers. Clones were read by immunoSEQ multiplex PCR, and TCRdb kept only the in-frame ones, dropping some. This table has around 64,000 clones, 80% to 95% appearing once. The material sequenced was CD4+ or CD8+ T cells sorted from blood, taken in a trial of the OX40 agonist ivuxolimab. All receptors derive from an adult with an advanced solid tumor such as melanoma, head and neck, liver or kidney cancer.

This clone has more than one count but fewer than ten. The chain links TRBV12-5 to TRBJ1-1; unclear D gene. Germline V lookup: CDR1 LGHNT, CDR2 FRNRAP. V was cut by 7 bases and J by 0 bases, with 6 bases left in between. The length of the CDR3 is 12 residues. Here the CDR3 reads CASANLNTEAFF. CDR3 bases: TGTGCTAGTGCCAATTTGAACACTGAAGCTTTCTTT.

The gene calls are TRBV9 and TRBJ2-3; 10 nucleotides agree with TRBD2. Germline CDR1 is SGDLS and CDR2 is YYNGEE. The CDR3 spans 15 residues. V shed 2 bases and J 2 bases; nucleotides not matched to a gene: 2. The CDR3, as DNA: TGTGCCAGCAGCGTCGGACTAGCGGCCACAGATACGCAGTATTTT. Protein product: CASSVGLAATDTQYF.

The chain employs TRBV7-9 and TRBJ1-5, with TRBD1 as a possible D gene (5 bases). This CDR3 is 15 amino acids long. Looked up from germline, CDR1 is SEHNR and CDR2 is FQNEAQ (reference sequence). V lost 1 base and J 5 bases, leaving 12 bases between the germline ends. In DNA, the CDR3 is TGTGCCAGCAGCTTAGACGGGACGGACTATCAGCCCCAGCATTTT. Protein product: CASSLDGTDYQPQHF.

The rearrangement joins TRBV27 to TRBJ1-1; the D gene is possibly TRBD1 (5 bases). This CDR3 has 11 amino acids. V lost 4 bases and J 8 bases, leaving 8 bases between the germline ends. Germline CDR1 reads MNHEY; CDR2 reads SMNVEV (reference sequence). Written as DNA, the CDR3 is TGTGCCAGCAGTTGGGGCAGGGAAGCTTTCTTT. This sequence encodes CASSWGREAFF.

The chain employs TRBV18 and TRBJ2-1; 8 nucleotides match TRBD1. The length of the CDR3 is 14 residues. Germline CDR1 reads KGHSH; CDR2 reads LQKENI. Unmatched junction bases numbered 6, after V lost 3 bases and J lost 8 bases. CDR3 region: CASSPRQGNDEQFF. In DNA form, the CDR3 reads TGTGCCAGCTCACCGAGACAGGGGAACGATGAGCAGTTCTTC.

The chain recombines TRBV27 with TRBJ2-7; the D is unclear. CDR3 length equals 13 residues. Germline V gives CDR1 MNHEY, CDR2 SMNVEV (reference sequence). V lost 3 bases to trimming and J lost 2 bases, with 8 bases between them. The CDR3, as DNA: TGTGCCAGCAGTTTCGGGCGGACCTACGAGCAGTACTTC. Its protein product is CASSFGRTYEQYF.

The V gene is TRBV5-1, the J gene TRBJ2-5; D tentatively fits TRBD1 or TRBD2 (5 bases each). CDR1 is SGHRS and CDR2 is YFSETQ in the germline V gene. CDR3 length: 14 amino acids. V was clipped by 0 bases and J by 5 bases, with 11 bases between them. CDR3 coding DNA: TGCGCCAGCAGCTTGGTCTGGGGGACGGAGACCCAGTACTTC. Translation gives CASSLVWGTETQYF.

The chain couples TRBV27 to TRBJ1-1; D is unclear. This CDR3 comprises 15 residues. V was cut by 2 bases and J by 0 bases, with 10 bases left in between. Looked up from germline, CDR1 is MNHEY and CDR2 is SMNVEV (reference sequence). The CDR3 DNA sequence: TGTGCCAGCAGTTTAACCACCGGAATGAACACTGAAGCTTTCTTT. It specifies CASSLTTGMNTEAFF.

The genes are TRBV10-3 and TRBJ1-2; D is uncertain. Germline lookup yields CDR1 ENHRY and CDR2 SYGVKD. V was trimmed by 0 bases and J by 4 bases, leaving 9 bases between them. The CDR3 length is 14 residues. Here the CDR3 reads CAISESFTVYGYTF. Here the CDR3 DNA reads TGTGCCATCAGTGAGTCTTTTACGGTCTATGGCTACACCTTC.

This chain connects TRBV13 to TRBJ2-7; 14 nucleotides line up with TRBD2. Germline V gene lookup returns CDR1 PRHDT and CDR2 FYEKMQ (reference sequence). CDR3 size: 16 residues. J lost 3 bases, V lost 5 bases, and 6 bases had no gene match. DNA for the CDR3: TGTGCCAGCAGCCCTGGACTAGCGGGGGGCCTCTACGAGCAGTACTTC. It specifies CASSPGLAGGLYEQYF.

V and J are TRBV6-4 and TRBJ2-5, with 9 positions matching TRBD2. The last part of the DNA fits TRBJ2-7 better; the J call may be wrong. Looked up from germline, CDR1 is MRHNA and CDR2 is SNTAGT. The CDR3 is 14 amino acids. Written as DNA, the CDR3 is TGTGCCAGCAGTGAAGCGGGGGGCTCCTACGAGCAGTACTTC. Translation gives CASSEAGGSYEQYF.